These T cell receptor beta chains were read from a single sample in a study of blood T cell repertoires in COVID-19. The assay was immunoSEQ multiplex PCR, and TCRdb's table has in-frame clones only and misses some. This sample has 250,000 to 300,000 clones, with 86% found just once. Sequenced input: peripheral blood. These receptors were collected from a young man with active or convalescent COVID-19. Both conserved end residues are part of each CDR3. D genes are given only for firm matches. Clone size is not always given. Where it is, it says once, few, many or a class for expanded clones.

j_call | v_call | clone_size | d_call | cdr3_nt | cdr3_aa
TRBJ1-5 | TRBV12-3/TRBV12-4 | once | TRBD1 | TGTGCCAGCAGTTTACCAGGGGGGCAGCCCCAGCATTTT | CASSLPGGQPQHF
TRBJ2-7 | TRBV11-2 | . | TRBD1 | TGTGCCAGCAGCTTACGGACAGGGGGCTACGAGCAGTACTTC | CASSLRTGGYEQYF
TRBJ1-1 | TRBV27 | . | . | TGTGCCACCGTCTCGAACACTGAAGCTTTCTTT | CATVSNTEAFF
TRBJ1-1 | TRBV5-1 | . | . | TGCGCCAGCAGCTTGGCGGGGATGAACACTGAAGCTTTCTTT | CASSLAGMNTEAFF
TRBJ1-3 | TRBV6-5 | . | . | TGTGCCAGCCGGCCGGGGTCTGGAAACACCATATATTTT | CASRPGSGNTIYF
TRBJ2-1 | TRBV5-1 | . | TRBD1 | TGCGCCAGCAGCTGGGACAGTGCCACCTACAATGAGCAGTTCTTC | CASSWDSATYNEQFF
TRBJ2-5 | TRBV18 | once | TRBD1 | TGTGCCAGCTCACCGGATGGGACAGAAGACCAAGAGACCCAGTACTTC | CASSPDGTEDQETQYF
TRBJ2-5 | TRBV12-3/TRBV12-4 | . | . | TGTGCCAGCAGTTCCAAGAGGAGGGAGACCCAGTACTTC | CASSSKRRETQYF
TRBJ2-5 | TRBV30 | few | TRBD1 | TGTGCCTGGAGTAGGACAGGAGCCCAAGAGACCCAGTACTTC | CAWSRTGAQETQYF
TRBJ1-5 | TRBV28 | . | . | TGTGCCAGCACCTTTATTAATCAGCCCCAGCATTTT | CASTFINQPQHF
TRBJ1-2 | TRBV9 | . | . | TGTGCCAGCACCCCAGGGGAAAACTATGGCTACACCTTC | CASTPGENYGYTF
TRBJ2-7 | TRBV6-5 | . | . | TGTGCCAGCAGTTACTCTAGGGGTGCTGGGAACGAGCAGTACTTC | CASSYSRGAGNEQYF
TRBJ2-2 | TRBV11-3 | . | . | TGTGCCAGCAGCTTAAACGGTTTGAACACCGGGGAGCTGTTTTTT | CASSLNGLNTGELFF
TRBJ2-7 | TRBV6-5 | . | . | TGTGCCAGCAGCCAACCTAGGGGCGAGCAGTACTTC | CASSQPRGEQYF
TRBJ1-3 | TRBV19 | . | . | TGTGCCAGTATTTCAGGGCCCGGAAACACCATATATTTT | CASISGPGNTIYF
TRBJ1-1 | TRBV11-3 | . | . | TGTGCCAGCAGCGTCGAATCGAGGGTTGTGGCTGAAGCTTTCTTT | CASSVESRVVAEAFF
TRBJ1-5 | TRBV28 | . | TRBD1 | TGTGCCAGTATTGGGACAGGGGTTCAGCCCCAGCATTTT | CASIGTGVQPQHF
TRBJ2-6 | TRBV7-3 | . | . | TGTGCCAGCAGCTCTAGCCCGCAGCAGGCCAACGTCCTGACTTTC | CASSSSPQQANVLTF
TRBJ2-1 | TRBV2 | . | TRBD2 | TGTGCCAGCACCCCTCAGGGGCTAGCGGGGGGCAATGAGCAGTTCTTC | CASTPQGLAGGNEQFF
TRBJ1-2 | TRBV6-1 | once | . | TGTGCCGGCAGTGAAGCTACCTCCCTGGGAGGACTCTATGGCTACACCTTC | CAGSEATSLGGLYGYTF
TRBJ1-5 | TRBV5-6 | . | TRBD1 | TGTGCCAGCAGCTTGGGACAGGGATTCAATCAGCCCCAGCATTTT | CASSLGQGFNQPQHF
TRBJ1-4 | TRBV12-3/TRBV12-4 | . | . | TGTGCCAGTCCAACAGGCAATGAAAAACTGTTTTTT | CASPTGNEKLFF
TRBJ1-1 | TRBV19 | . | . | TGTGCCAGTAGTATACAAAGGGGGAACACTGAAGCTTTCTTT | CASSIQRGNTEAFF
TRBJ1-1 | TRBV6-1 | few | . | TGTGCCAGCAGTGAAGCGCGGAAGAACACTGAAGCTTTCTTT | CASSEARKNTEAFF
TRBJ2-3 | TRBV6-2/TRBV6-3 | once | . | TGTGCCAGCAGTTTGAACCCTCGGGCAGATACGCAGTATTTT | CASSLNPRADTQYF
TRBJ2-1 | TRBV4-2 | . | TRBD1 | TGTGCCAGCAGCCAACCCCAGGGGGTTGAGCAGTTCTTC | CASSQPQGVEQFF
TRBJ1-3 | TRBV5-4 | . | . | TGTGCCAGCAGCTTAGCCGGGGTTGGAAACACCATATATTTT | CASSLAGVGNTIYF
TRBJ2-7 | TRBV27 | . | TRBD1 | TGTGCCAGCAGTTCTCTCGGGGCCGGGACAGGGGTGGATCAGCAGTACTTC | CASSSLGAGTGVDQQYF
TRBJ2-3 | TRBV9 | . | TRBD1 | TGTGCCAGCAGCGGGGCAGGGGGTGCATTAGATACGCAGTATTTT | CASSGAGGALDTQYF
TRBJ2-1 | TRBV6-5 | . | . | TGTGCCAGCGAGACGGGCAGGGTTAGGTATGAGCAGTTCTTC | CASETGRVRYEQFF
TRBJ1-1 | TRBV10-3 | . | . | TGTGCCATCAGCGAACTTACAGGGACCACTGAAGCTTTCTTT | CAISELTGTTEAFF
TRBJ1-6 | TRBV18 | . | . | TGTGCCAGCTCACGAAATGGCCATAATTCACCCCTCCACTTT | CASSRNGHNSPLHF
TRBJ2-3 | TRBV19 | once | TRBD2 | TGTGCCAGTAGTACCCCATCGAGCGGGGCGGGAGATACGCAGTATTTT | CASSTPSSGAGDTQYF
TRBJ1-3 | TRBV12-3/TRBV12-4 | . | . | TGTGCCAGCAGTCTGTACTCTGGAAACACCATATATTTT | CASSLYSGNTIYF
TRBJ2-5 | TRBV14 | . | TRBD1 | TGTGCCAGCAGCCGGCTGGGACAGGGGCAAGAGACCCAGTACTTC | CASSRLGQGQETQYF
TRBJ1-2 | TRBV24-1 | . | . | TGTGCCACCAGTGAGCACCCCACAGGGTATGGCTACACCTTC | CATSEHPTGYGYTF
TRBJ1-4 | TRBV7-9 | once | TRBD1 | TGTGCCAGCAGCTTTCTCAGGGGGGATGAAAAACTGTTTTTT | CASSFLRGDEKLFF
TRBJ1-4 | TRBV2 | . | . | TGTGCCAGCAGTCCGGCGTCGTCTTGGGGCGAAAAACTGTTTTTT | CASSPASSWGEKLFF
TRBJ1-1 | TRBV4-1 | . | . | TGCGCCAGCAGCCAAGATCAAAGGAGGGAAACTGAAGCTTTCTTT | CASSQDQRRETEAFF
TRBJ1-2 | TRBV11-3 | . | TRBD1 | TGTGCCAGCAGCGACAGGGAAAAATTAGGTGGCTACACCTTC | CASSDREKLGGYTF
TRBJ1-2 | TRBV25-1 | . | . | TGTGCCAGCAGTAGGGGTGGGGACTACTATGGCTACACCTTC | CASSRGGDYYGYTF
TRBJ2-7 | TRBV10-3 | . | TRBD2 | TGTGCCATCAGTCCCTCCGGGGGGGCCTACGAGCAGTACTTC | CAISPSGGAYEQYF
TRBJ2-5 | TRBV9 | . | TRBD2 | TGTGCCAGCAGCGCGAAGGGACTAACCCAAGAGACCCAGTACTTC | CASSAKGLTQETQYF
TRBJ2-5 | TRBV11-2 | . | TRBD2 | TGTGCCAGCAGCTTTATATGGGGGGGACAAGAGACCCAGTACTTC | CASSFIWGGQETQYF
TRBJ2-1 | TRBV21-1 | . | . | TGTGCCAGAACGGGAGGGAGCCAGCAGTTCTTC | CARTGGSQQFF
TRBJ1-6 | TRBV30 | . | . | TGTGCCTGGACCCGACTAGGGGACGGCAATTCACCCCTCCACTTT | CAWTRLGDGNSPLHF
TRBJ2-7 | TRBV27 | few | TRBD1 | TGTGCCAGCAACCGGGCGGGACAGGGGTCCCACGAGCAGTACTTC | CASNRAGQGSHEQYF
TRBJ1-6 | TRBV7-9 | few | TRBD1 | TGTGCCAGCAGCTTGGGACAGGGGCGAGGTTCACCCCTCCACTTT | CASSLGQGRGSPLHF
TRBJ2-5 | TRBV5-1 | . | TRBD2 | TGCGCCAGCAGCTTGCTACTAGCGGGGCGTTCACACCAAGAGACCCAGTACTTC | CASSLLLAGRSHQETQYF
TRBJ2-3 | TRBV4-3 | . | TRBD1 | TGCGCCAGCAGCCCCGGACAGGGCCCCGCTACGCAGTATTTT | CASSPGQGPATQYF
TRBJ1-2 | TRBV29-1 | . | . | TGCAGCGCCAAAGAACGAGGGGGGGCTTATGGCTACACCTTC | CSAKERGGAYGYTF
TRBJ2-5 | TRBV3-1/TRBV3-2 | . | . | TGTGCCAGCAGCCTGCCCCACCCGAGACAGGAAAAAGAGACCCAGTACTTC | CASSLPHPRQEKETQYF
TRBJ1-4 | TRBV12-3/TRBV12-4 | . | . | TGTGCCAGCACCCCGACAGCGAATGAAAAACTGTTTTTT | CASTPTANEKLFF
TRBJ1-5 | TRBV2 | once | TRBD1 | TGTGCCAGCTCCGGGACAGGGTGGGATCAGCCCCAGCATTTT | CASSGTGWDQPQHF
TRBJ1-1 | TRBV27 | . | . | TGTGCCAGCAGTTCTTACAGGGAAACGAACACTGAAGCTTTCTTT | CASSSYRETNTEAFF
TRBJ2-1 | TRBV4-1 | . | TRBD1 | TGCGCCAGCAGCCAAGACACAGGGGCCTCAAAGCAGTTCTTC | CASSQDTGASKQFF
TRBJ1-1 | TRBV30 | . | . | TGTGCCTGGAGTGTGTCGGGAGGAAGCACTGAAGCTTTCTTT | CAWSVSGGSTEAFF
TRBJ1-4 | TRBV18 | . | TRBD1 | TGTGCCAGCGCCGCAGGGGGTATCAATGAAAAACTGTTTTTT | CASAAGGINEKLFF
TRBJ1-1 | TRBV6-5 | once | . | TGTGCCAGCAGTTCCGACGACAGAGCTTACGAAGCTTTCTTT | CASSSDDRAYEAFF
TRBJ1-4 | TRBV5-1 | . | . | TGCGCCAGCAGCCCACATCCGGGTCCCAATGAAAAACTGTTTTTT | CASSPHPGPNEKLFF